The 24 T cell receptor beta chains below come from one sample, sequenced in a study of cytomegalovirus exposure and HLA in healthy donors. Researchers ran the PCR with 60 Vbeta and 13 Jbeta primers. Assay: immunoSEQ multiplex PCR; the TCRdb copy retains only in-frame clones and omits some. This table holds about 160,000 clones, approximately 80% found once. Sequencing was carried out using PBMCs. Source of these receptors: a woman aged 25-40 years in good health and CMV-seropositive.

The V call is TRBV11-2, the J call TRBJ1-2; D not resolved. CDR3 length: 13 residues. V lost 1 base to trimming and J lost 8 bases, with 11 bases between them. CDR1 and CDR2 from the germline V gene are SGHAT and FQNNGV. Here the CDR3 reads CASSLAQARGYTF. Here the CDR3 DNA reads TGTGCCAGCAGCTTAGCCCAGGCTCGGGGCTACACCTTC.

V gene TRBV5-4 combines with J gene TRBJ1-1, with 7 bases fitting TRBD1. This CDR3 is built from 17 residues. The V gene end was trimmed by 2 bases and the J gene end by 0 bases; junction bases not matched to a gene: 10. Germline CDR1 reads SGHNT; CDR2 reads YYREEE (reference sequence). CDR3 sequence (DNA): TGTGCCAGCAGCTTAGGGTGGGGAACAGGGGTGAACACTGAAGCTTTCTTT. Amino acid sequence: CASSLGWGTGVNTEAFF.

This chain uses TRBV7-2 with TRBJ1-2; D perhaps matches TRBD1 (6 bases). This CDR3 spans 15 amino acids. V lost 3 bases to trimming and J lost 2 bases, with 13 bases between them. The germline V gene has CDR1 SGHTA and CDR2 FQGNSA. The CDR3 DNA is TGTGCCAGCAGCTTGCTGACAGGAGGAAACTATGGCTACACCTTC. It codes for CASSLLTGGNYGYTF. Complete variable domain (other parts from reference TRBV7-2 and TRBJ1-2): GAGVSQSPSNKVTEKGKDVELRCDPISGHTALYWYRQSLGQGLEFLIYFQGNSAPDKSGLPSDRFSAERTGGSVSTLTIQRTQQEDSAVYLCASSLLTGGNYGYTFGSGTRLTVV.

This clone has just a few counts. Here the CDR3 reads CASSSRQGASDTQYF. The CDR3 DNA sequence: TGTGCCAGCAGTTCACGACAGGGGGCTTCAGATACGCAGTATTTT. V usage is TRBV27 and J usage is TRBJ2-3; 10 nucleotides match TRBD1. Germline CDR1 is MNHEY and CDR2 is SMNVEV (reference sequence). CDR3 length: 15 amino acids. The V segment lost 4 bases and the J segment 4 bases; nucleotides outside the gene matches: 5.

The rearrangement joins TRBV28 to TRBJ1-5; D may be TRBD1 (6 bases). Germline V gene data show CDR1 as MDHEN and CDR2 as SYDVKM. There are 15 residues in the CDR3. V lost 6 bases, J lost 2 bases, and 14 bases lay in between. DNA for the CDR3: TGTGCCAGCAGGGATGCAGGGGAAGGCAATCAGCCCCAGCATTTT. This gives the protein CASRDAGEGNQPQHF. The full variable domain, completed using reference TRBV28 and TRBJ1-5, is DVKVTQSSRYLVKRTGEKVFLECVQDMDHENMFWYRQDPGLGLRLIYFSYDVKMKEKGDIPEGYSVSREKKERFSLILESASTNQTSMYLCASRDAGEGNQPQHFGDGTRLSIL.

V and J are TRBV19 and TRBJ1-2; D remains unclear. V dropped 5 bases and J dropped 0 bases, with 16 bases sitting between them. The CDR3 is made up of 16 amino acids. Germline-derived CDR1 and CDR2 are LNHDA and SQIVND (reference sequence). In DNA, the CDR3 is TGTGCCAGTAGTCCTCCAGATGGTCGATCTAACTATGGCTACACCTTC. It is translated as CASSPPDGRSNYGYTF.

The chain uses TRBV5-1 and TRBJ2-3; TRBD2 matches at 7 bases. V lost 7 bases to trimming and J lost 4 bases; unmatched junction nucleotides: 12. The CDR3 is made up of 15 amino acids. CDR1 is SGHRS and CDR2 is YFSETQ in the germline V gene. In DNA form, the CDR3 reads TGCGCCAGCCACCGGGGGGAGCGGGGATCAGATACGCAGTATTTT. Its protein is CASHRGERGSDTQYF.

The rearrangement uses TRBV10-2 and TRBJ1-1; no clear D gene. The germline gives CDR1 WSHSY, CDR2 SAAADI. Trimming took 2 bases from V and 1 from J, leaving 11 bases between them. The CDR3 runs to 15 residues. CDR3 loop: CASSEVGRWNTEAFF. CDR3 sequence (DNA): TGCGCCAGCAGTGAGGTTGGCAGGTGGAACACTGAAGCTTTCTTT.

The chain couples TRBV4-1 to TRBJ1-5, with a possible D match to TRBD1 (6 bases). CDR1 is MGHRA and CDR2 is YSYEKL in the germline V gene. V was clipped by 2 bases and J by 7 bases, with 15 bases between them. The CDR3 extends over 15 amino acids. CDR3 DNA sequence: TGCGCCAGCAGCCAACAAATGGGAGGGGGGCAGCCCCAGCATTTT. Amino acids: CASSQQMGGGQPQHF.

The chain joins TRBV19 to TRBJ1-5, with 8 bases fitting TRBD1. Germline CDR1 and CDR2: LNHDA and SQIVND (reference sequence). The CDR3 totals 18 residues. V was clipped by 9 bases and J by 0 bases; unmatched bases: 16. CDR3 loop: CASINGGTGANSNQPQHF. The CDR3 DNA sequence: TGTGCCAGCATAAATGGGGGGACAGGAGCTAATAGCAATCAGCCCCAGCATTTT.

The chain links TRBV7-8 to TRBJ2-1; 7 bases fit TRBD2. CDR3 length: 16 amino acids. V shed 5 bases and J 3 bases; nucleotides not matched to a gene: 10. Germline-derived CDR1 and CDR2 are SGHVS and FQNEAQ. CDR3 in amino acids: CASSPSMGGGYNEQFF. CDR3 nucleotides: TGTGCCAGCAGCCCTAGTATGGGGGGGGGCTACAATGAGCAGTTCTTC.

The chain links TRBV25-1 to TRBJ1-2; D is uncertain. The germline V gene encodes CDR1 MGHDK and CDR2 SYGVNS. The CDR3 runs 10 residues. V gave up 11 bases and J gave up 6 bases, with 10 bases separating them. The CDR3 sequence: CASEGDGYTF. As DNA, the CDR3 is TGTGCCTCCGAGGGAGATGGCTACACCTTC.

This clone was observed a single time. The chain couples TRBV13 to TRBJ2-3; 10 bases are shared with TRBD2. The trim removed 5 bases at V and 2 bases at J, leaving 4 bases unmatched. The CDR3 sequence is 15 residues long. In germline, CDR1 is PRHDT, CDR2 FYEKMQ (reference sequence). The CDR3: CASSETSGATDTQYF. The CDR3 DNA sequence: TGTGCCAGCAGCGAAACTAGCGGGGCCACAGATACGCAGTATTTT.

In DNA, the CDR3 is TGTGCCAGCAGCTTCCGGGACAGGGCTTTTTACGAGCAGTACTTC. It codes for CASSFRDRAFYEQYF. The chain combines TRBV5-6 with TRBJ2-7, with 9 bases matching TRBD1. This CDR3 spans 15 amino acids. J lost 4 bases, V lost 2 bases, and 7 bases had no gene match. CDR1 and CDR2 (germline): SGHDT, YYEEEE.

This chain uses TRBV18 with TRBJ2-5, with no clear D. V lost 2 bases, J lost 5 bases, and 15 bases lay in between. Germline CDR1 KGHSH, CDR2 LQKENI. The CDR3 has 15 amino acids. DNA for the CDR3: TGTGCCAGCTCACCAGCGACGGGTACCCGTGAGACCCAGTACTTC. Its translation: CASSPATGTRETQYF.

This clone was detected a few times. CDR3 residues: CASSVSGGLEAFF. The CDR3 nucleotides read TGTGCCAGCAGCGTGTCCGGCGGCCTTGAAGCTTTCTTT. The genes are TRBV9 and TRBJ1-1; D unresolved. The germline V gene encodes CDR1 SGDLS and CDR2 YYNGEE. V gave up 2 bases and J gave up 7 bases, with 12 bases separating them. This CDR3 comprises 13 residues. The full variable domain, completed using reference TRBV9 and TRBJ1-1, is DSGVTQTPKHLITATGQRVTLRCSPRSGDLSVYWYQQSLDQGLQFLIQYYNGEERAKGNILERFSAQQFPDLHSELNLSSLELGDSALYFCASSVSGGLEAFFGQGTRLTVV.

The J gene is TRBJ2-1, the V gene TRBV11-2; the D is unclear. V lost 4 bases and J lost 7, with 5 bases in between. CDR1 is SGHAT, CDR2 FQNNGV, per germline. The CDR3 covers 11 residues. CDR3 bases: TGTGCCAGCAGCTACAAGAATGAGCAGTTCTTC. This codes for CASSYKNEQFF.

The CDR3 spells CASSLNGGGSNEQFF. The CDR3, as DNA: TGTGCCAGCAGCTTAAACGGGGGGGGGAGCAATGAGCAGTTCTTC. This sequence joins TRBV7-6 and TRBJ2-1; TRBD2 agrees at 8 bases. J gave up 6 bases and V 2 bases, and 6 bases lay outside the gene matches. Germline-derived CDR1 and CDR2 are SGHVS and FNYEAQ. The CDR3 covers 15 residues.

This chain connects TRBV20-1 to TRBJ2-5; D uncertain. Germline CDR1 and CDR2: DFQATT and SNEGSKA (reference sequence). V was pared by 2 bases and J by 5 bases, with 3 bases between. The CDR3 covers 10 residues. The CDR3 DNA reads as TGCAGTGCTAGAAGCGAGACCCAGTACTTC. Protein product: CSARSETQYF.

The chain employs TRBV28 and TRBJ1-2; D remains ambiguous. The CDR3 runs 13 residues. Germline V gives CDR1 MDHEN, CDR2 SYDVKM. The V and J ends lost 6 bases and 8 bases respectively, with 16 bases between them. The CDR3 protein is CASSSGGYGGYTF. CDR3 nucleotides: TGTGCCAGCAGCTCCGGCGGTTATGGCGGCTACACCTTC.

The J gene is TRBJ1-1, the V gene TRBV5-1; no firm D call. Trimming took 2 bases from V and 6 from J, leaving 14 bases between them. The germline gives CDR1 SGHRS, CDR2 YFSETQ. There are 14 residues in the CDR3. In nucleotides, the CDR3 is TGCGCCAGCAGCTTCCGGACTGAGAGTGCTGAAGCTTTCTTT. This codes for CASSFRTESAEAFF.

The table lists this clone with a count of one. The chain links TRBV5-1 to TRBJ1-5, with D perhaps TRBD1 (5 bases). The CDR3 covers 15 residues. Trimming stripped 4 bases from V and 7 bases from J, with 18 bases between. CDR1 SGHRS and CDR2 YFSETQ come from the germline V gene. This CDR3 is CASSDGRGSGQPQHF. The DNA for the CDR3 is TGCGCCAGCAGCGACGGGAGGGGCAGCGGACAGCCCCAGCATTTT.

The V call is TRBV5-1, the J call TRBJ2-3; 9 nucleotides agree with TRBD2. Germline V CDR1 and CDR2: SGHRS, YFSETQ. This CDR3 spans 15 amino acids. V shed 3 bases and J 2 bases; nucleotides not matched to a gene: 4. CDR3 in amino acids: CASSWASGDTDTQYF. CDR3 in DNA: TGCGCCAGCAGCTGGGCTAGCGGGGACACAGATACGCAGTATTTT.

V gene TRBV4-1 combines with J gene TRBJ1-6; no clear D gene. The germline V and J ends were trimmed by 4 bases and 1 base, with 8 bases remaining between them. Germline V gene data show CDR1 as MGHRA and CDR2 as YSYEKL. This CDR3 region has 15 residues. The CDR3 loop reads CASSPGWSYNSPLHF. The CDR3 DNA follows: TGCGCCAGCAGCCCCGGGTGGTCCTATAATTCACCCCTCCACTTT.